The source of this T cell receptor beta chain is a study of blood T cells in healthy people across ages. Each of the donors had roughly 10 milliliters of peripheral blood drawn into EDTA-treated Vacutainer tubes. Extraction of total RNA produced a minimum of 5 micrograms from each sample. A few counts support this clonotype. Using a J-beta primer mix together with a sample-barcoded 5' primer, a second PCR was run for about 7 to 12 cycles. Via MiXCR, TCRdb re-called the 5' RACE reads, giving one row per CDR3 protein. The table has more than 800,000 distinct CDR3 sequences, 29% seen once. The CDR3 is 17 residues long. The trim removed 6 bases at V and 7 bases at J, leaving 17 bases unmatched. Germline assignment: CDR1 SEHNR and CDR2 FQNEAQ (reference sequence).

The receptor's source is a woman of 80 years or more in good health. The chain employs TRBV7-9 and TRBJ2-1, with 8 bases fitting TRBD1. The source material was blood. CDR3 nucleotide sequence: TGTGCCAGCAGTTCCGGCCGAGGGCGCAGGGGGCAGAATGAGCAGTTCTTC. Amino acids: CASSSGRGRRGQNEQFF. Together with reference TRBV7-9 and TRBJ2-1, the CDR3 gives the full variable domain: DTGVSQNPRHKITKRGQNVTFRCDPISEHNRLYWYRQTLGQGPEFLTYFQNEAQLEKSRLLSDRFSAERPKGSFSTLEIQRTEQGDSAMYLCASSSGRGRRGQNEQFFGPGTRLTVL.